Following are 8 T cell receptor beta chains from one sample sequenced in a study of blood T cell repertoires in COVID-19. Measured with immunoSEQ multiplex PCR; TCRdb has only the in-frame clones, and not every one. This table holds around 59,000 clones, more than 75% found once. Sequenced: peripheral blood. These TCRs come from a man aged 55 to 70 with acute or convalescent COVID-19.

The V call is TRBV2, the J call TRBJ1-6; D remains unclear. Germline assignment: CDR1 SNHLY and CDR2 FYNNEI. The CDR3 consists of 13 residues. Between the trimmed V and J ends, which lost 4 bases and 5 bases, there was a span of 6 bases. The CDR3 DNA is TGTGCCAGCAGTGGACGGGATAATTCACCCCTCCACTTT. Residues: CASSGRDNSPLHF.

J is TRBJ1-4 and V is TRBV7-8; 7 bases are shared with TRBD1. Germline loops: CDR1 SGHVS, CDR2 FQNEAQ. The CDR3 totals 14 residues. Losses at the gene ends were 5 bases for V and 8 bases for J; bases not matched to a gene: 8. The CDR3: CASSRDRASEKLFF. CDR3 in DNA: TGTGCCAGCAGCCGAGACAGGGCCAGCGAAAAACTGTTTTTT.

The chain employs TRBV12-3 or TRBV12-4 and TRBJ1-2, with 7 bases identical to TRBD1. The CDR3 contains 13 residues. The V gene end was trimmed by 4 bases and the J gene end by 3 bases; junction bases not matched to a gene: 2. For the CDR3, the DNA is TGTGCCAGCAGTTCTGACAGGGACTATGGCTACACCTTC. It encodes CASSSDRDYGYTF.

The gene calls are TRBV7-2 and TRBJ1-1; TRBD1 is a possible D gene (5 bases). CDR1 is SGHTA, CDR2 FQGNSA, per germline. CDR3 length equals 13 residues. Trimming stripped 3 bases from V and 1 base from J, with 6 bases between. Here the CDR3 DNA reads TGTGCCAGCAGCTTTACAGGGAACACTGAAGCTTTCTTT. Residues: CASSFTGNTEAFF.

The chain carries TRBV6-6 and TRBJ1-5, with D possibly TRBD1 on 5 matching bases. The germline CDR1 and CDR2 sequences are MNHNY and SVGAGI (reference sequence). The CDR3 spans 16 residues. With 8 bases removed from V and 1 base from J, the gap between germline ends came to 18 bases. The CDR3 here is CASLTGQGMSNQPQHF. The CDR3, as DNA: TGTGCCAGCCTAACCGGGCAGGGTATGAGCAATCAGCCCCAGCATTTT.

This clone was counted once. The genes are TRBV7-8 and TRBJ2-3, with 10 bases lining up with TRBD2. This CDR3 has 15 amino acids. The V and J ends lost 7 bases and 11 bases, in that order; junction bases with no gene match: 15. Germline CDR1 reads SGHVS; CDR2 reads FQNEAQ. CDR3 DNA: TGTGCCAGCACCTCACTAGCGGGGTCCCTTGGGGAGCAGTATTTT. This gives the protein CASTSLAGSLGEQYF.

CDR3 in DNA: TGCGCCAGCAGCCTTTGGACAGGGCTAACAGATACGCAGTATTTT. Translating gives CASSLWTGLTDTQYF. The V call is TRBV5-1, the J call TRBJ2-3; 8 nucleotides line up with TRBD1. The CDR3 sequence is 15 residues long. J lost 3 bases, V lost 4 bases, and 7 bases had no gene match. Germline V lookup: CDR1 SGHRS, CDR2 YFSETQ. The entire variable domain, with the rest obtained from reference TRBV5-1 and TRBJ2-3, is as follows: KAGVTQTPRYLIKTRGQQVTLSCSPISGHRSVSWYQQTPGQGLQFLFEYFSETQRNKGNFPGRFSGRQFSNSRSEMNVSTLELGDSALYLCASSLWTGLTDTQYFGPGTRLTVL.

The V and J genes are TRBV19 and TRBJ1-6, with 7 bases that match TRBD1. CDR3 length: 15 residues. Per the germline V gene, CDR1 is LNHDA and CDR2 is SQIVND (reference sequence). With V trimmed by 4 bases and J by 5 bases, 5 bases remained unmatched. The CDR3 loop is CASSTLTGNNSPLHF. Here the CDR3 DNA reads TGTGCCAGTAGTACCTTGACAGGGAATAATTCACCCCTCCACTTT.